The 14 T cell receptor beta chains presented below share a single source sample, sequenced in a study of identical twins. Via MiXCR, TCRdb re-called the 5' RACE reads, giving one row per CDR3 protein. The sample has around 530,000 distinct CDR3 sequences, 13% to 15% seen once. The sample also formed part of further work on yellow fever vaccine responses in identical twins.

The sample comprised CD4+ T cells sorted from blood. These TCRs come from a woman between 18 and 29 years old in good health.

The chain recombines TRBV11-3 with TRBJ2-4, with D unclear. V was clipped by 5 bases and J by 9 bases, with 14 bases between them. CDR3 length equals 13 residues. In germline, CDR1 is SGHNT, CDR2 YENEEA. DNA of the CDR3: TGTGCCAGCAGCGCAGACCCTGGGGTCATTCAGTACTTC. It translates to CASSADPGVIQYF. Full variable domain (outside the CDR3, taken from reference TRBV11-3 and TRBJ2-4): EAGVVQSPRYKIIEKKQPVAFWCNPISGHNTLYWYLQNLGQGPELLIRYENEEAVDDSQLPKDRFSAERLKGVDSTLKIQPAELGDSAVYLCASSADPGVIQYFGAGTRLSVL.

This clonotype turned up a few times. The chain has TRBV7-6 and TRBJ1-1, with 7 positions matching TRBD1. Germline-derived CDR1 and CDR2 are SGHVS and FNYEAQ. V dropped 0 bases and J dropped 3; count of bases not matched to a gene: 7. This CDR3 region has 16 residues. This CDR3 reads CASSLAVARGDTEAFF. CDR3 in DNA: TGTGCCAGCAGCTTAGCGGTCGCCAGGGGGGACACTGAAGCTTTCTTT.

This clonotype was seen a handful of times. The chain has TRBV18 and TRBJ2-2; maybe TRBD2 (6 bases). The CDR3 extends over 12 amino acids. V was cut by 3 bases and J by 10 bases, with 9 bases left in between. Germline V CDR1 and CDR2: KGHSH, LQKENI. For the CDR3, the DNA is TGTGCCAGCTCACCGTGGGAGGAGGAGCTGTTTTTT. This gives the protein CASSPWEEELFF.

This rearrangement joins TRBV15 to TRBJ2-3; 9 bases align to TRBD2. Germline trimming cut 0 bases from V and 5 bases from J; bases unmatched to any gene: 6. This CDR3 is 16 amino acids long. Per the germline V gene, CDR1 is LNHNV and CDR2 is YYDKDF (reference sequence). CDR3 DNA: TGTGCCACCAGCAGAGATCCCGCGGGGGGGATAGATACGCAGTATTTT. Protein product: CATSRDPAGGIDTQYF.

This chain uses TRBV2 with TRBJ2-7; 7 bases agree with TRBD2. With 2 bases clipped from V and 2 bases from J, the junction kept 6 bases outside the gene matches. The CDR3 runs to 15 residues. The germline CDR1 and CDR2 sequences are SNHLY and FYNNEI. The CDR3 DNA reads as TGTGCCAGCAGTGAATTTGGGGGGGGACCCTACGAGCAGTACGTC. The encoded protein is CASSEFGGGPYEQYV.

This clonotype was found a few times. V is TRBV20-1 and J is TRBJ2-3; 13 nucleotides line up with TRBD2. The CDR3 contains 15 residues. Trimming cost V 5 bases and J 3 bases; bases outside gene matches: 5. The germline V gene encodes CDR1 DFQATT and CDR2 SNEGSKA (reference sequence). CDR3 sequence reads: CSAGGLAGKTDTQYF. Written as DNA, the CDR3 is TGCAGTGCTGGGGGACTAGCGGGGAAAACAGATACGCAGTATTTT.

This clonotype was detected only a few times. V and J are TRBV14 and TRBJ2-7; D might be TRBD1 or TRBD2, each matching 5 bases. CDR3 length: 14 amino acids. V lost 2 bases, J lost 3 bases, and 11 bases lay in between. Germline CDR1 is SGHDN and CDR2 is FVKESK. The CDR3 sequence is CASSQLGVFYEQYF. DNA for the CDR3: TGTGCCAGCAGCCAATTGGGGGTCTTCTACGAGCAGTACTTC.

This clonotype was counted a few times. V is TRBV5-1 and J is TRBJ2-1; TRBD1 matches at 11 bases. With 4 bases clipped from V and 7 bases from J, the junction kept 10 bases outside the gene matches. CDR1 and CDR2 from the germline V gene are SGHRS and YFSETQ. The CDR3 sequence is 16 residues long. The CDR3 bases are TGCGCCAGCAGCATGGCCCCGGGACAGGGGGATAATGAGCAGTTCTTC. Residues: CASSMAPGQGDNEQFF.

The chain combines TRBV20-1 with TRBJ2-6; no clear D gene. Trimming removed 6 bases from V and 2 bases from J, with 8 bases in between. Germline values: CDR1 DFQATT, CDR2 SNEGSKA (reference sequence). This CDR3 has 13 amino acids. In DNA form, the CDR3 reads TGCAGTGCCGCCCGCACTGGGGCCAACGTCCTGACTTTC. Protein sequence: CSAARTGANVLTF.

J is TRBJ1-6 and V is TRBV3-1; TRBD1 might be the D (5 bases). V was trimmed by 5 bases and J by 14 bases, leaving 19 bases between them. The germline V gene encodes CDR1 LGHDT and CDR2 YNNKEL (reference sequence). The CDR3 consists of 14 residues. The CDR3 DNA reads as TGTGCCAGCAGCGGACTGGGGGACTTTCGGACCCTCCACTTT. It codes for CASSGLGDFRTLHF.

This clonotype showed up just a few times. CDR3 sequence: CASSESTGADTQYF. CDR3 DNA sequence: TGCGCCAGCAGTGAGTCGACCGGGGCAGATACGCAGTATTTT. This chain uses TRBV10-1 with TRBJ2-3; tentatively, D is TRBD2 (5 bases). The CDR3 length is 14 residues. Germline V gene sequence: CDR1 WNHNN, CDR2 SYGVQD (reference sequence). V lost 0 bases and J lost 4, with 8 bases in between.

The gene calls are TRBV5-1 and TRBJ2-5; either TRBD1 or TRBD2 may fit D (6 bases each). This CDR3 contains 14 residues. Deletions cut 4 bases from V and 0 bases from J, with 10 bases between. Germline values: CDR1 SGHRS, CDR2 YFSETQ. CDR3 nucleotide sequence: TGCGCCAGCAGCACAGGGAGGTACCAAGAGACCCAGTACTTC. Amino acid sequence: CASSTGRYQETQYF.

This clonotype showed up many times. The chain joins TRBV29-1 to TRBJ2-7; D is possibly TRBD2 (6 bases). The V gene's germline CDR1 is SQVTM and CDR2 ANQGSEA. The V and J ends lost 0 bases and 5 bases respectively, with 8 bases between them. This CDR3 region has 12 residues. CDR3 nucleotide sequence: TGCAGCGTTGAAGAAGGAGGGGACGAGCAGTACTTC. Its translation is CSVEEGGDEQYF.

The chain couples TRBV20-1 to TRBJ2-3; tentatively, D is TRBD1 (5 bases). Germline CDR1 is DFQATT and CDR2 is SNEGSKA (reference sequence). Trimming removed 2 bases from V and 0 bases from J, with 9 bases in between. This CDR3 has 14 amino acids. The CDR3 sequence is CSARRQSSTDTQYF. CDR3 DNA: TGCAGTGCTAGAAGACAGTCTAGCACAGATACGCAGTATTTT.